The clone carrying this TCR beta chain was observed at least ten times. What it binds is not known. The junction and the germline gene differ at one end; a read error may be behind it. CDR1 and CDR2 (germline): LGHDT, YNNKEL (reference sequence). The CDR3 spans 10 residues. The data are from a study of neurological immune-mediated disorders. It was from 2 million PBMCs stored at -80 C that the unsorted libraries were obtained. Synthesis of cDNA was accomplished via 5'RACE employing 10-nucleotide random UMIs. MiXCR, run by TCRdb on the 5' RACE reads, gives a single entry per CDR3 protein. The table includes tens of thousands of distinct CDR3 sequences, about 14% detected once. Notes on the study in general: None of the CDR3 amino acid sequences of expanded clones recurred across subjects, suggesting private repertoires in all groups. Patients with HTLV-1-associated myelopathy had the highest level of TCR clonal expansion, whereas patients with multiple sclerosis had the lowest level, falling beneath the level found in healthy controls.

V gene TRBV3-1 combines with J gene TRBJ1-2; possibly TRBD1 for D (5 bases). Source material: PBMCs. This TCR came from a woman between 45 and 60 years old in good health. The chain's CDR3 is CASSQADKVF. The CDR3 DNA reads TGTGCCAGCAGCCAAGCGGACAAGGTCTTC. The full variable domain, completed using reference TRBV3-1 and TRBJ1-2, is DTAVSQTPKYLVTQMGNDKSIKCEQNLGHDTMYWYKQDSKKFLKIMFSYNNKELIINETVPNRFSPKSPDKAHLNLHINSLELGDSAVYFCASSQADKVFGSGTRLTVV.